These T cell receptor beta chains were read from a single sample in a study of cytomegalovirus exposure and HLA in healthy donors. The assay was immunoSEQ multiplex PCR, and TCRdb's table has in-frame clones only and misses some. The sample shows about 200,000 clones, 82% of them seen only once. Sequenced sample: PBMCs. Receptor source: a woman in her forties or fifties in good health and CMV-seropositive. The CDR3 runs from the conserved cysteine through the conserved F or W. D genes are given only for firm matches. Size values are once, few and many counts, or a class for expanded clones, and some rows have none.

15 once TRBJ2-5 TRBV5-1 TRBD2 TGCGCCAGCAGCTTGTACCTAGCGGGAGTGGAGACCCAGTACTTC CASSLYLAGVETQYF
14 . TRBJ2-1 TRBV19 . TGTGCCAGTAGTACTCAGGGGAGGGAAACCGAGCAGTTCTTC CASSTQGRETEQFF
16 . TRBJ2-2 TRBV11-2 . TGTGCCAGCAGCTCCCATCTCCGGGACTTATCCGGGGAGCTGTTTTTT CASSSHLRDLSGELFF
11 . TRBJ2-7 TRBV28 . TGTGCCAGCAGTTTAGAGGGCGAGCAGTACTTC CASSLEGEQYF
18 . TRBJ1-2 TRBV2 . TGTGCCAGCAGTGAAGCGTCTAAACTGGACAGCTATAACTATGGCTACACCTTC CASSEASKLDSYNYGYTF
17 . TRBJ2-6 TRBV11-2 TRBD2 TGTGCCAGCAGCTTAGTGGGCGGGAGCTCTGGGGCCAACGTCCTGACTTTC CASSLVGGSSGANVLTF
12 few TRBJ1-1 TRBV5-1 . TGCGCCAGCAGGTTACAGAACACTGAAGCTTTCTTT CASRLQNTEAFF
14 . TRBJ2-5 TRBV28 . TGTGCCAGCAGTTTTATCGGGAGCCGGGAGACCCAGTACTTC CASSFIGSRETQYF
14 . TRBJ1-4 TRBV5-1 . TGCGCCAGCAGCTTAGGAGCAACTAATGAAAAACTGTTTTTT CASSLGATNEKLFF
16 . TRBJ2-5 TRBV5-4 . TGTGCCAGCAGCCCCCCCAGGGGATCCCCACAAGAGACCCAGTACTTC CASSPPRGSPQETQYF
14 once TRBJ1-1 TRBV28 . TGTGCCAGCAGTTTCCTAAGGGGGGGGACTGAAGCTTTCTTT CASSFLRGGTEAFF
16 . TRBJ2-7 TRBV4-3 . TGCGCCAGCAGCCCCGGATTGGGGCAGAGGAGAACCGAGCAGTACTTC CASSPGLGQRRTEQYF
17 . TRBJ2-7 TRBV10-3 TRBD1 TGTGCCATCAGTGAGTCGGCCGGGACAGGGAGCTCCTACGAGCAGTACTTC CAISESAGTGSSYEQYF
12 . TRBJ2-7 TRBV28 . TGTGCCAGCAGTTTAGGGGCGTACGAGCAGTACTTC CASSLGAYEQYF
14 . TRBJ1-4 TRBV6-5 . TGTGCCAGCAGCCAAGCGAGGCCTAATGAAAAACTGTTTTTT CASSQARPNEKLFF
17 few TRBJ2-7 TRBV4-1 TRBD2 TGCGCCAGCAGCCGGGGACTAGCGGGGGGATTGGGCTACGAGCAGTACTTC CASSRGLAGGLGYEQYF
15 . TRBJ1-2 TRBV6-1 TRBD1 TGTGCCAGCAGTGTTGACAGGGTAGTGAACTATGGCTACACCTTC CASSVDRVVNYGYTF
17 . TRBJ1-1 TRBV5-1 TRBD1 TGCGCCAGCAGCTTGGAAGGACAGGGGGCGAAGGGCACTGAAGCTTTCTTT CASSLEGQGAKGTEAFF